This TCR beta chain appears in the sequencing data of a study of T cell clonality in common variable immunodeficiency. General study results and limits: CVID subjects had higher TCRbeta clonality than healthy controls, most marked in about a third.

Patients and controls were mostly of Caucasian heritage. For this clone: Antigen specificity is unknown. The observed sequence ends 3 residues before the CDR3 terminus, with the missing tail filled in from the germline J gene.

The CDR3 totals 14 residues. With 0 bases removed from V and 5 bases from J, the gap between germline ends came to 9 bases. The germline V gene has CDR1 SEHNR and CDR2 FQNEAQ (reference sequence). Control and CVID samples contributed equal amounts of genomic DNA. Using immunoSEQ multiplex PCR, the repertoire was profiled, and TCRdb retains in-frame clones only, with some absent. This sample comprises 35,000 to 55,000 clones, none seen once only. This receptor was obtained from a person between 18 and 75 years old in good health. This chain connects TRBV7-9 to TRBJ2-3, with a tentative D call TRBD2 (6 bases). Sample: peripheral blood mononuclear cells. CDR3 region: CASSLAGGRDTQYF. The CDR3 DNA, read in part, is TGTGCCAGCAGCTTAGCGGGGGGACGAGATACG.